The present TCR beta chain was sequenced within a study of blood T cells in healthy people across ages. This clonotype was seen a handful of times. At one boundary the junction diverges from the germline segment, which might be a read error. A second PCR, run for roughly 7 to 12 cycles, used a sample-barcoded 5' primer plus a J-beta primer mix. TCRdb fed the 5' RACE reads into MiXCR, producing one record per CDR3 protein. The table records around 620,000 distinct CDR3 sequences, about 25% of them present only once. The receptor was derived from a woman aged 70-85 years in good health. Sequencing was carried out using blood.

The CDR3 DNA reads TGCGCCAGCAGCTCTGGAGACGGTCAGCCCCAGCATTTT. It is translated as CASSSGDGQPQHF. V gene TRBV7-9 combines with J gene TRBJ1-5; D is unresolved. This CDR3 spans 13 amino acids. Germline V gene sequence: CDR1 SEHNR, CDR2 FQNEAQ (reference sequence).